One and the same sample provided the 27 T cell receptor beta chains below, sequenced in a study of blood T cell repertoires in COVID-19. Some clones are missing from TCRdb's copy, which holds only in-frame ones; the method was immunoSEQ multiplex PCR. The sample yields roughly 200,000 clones, over 80% seen once. The sample comprised PBMCs or T cells enriched from blood (not recorded which). The receptors shown here come from a man aged 30 to 45 who had recovered from COVID-19.

The genes are TRBV20-1 and TRBJ2-7; TRBD2 matches at 11 bases. This CDR3 contains 16 residues. The trim removed 3 bases at V and 4 bases at J, leaving 11 bases unmatched. In germline, CDR1 is DFQATT, CDR2 SNEGSKA (reference sequence). The CDR3 DNA follows: TGCAGTGCTAGTGGGCTAGCGGGAGGCCCAGGTTACGAGCAGTACTTC. Its translation is CSASGLAGGPGYEQYF.

The J gene is TRBJ1-1, the V gene TRBV30; D remains unclear. Trimming cost V 3 bases and J 1 base, with 15 bases left between them. Germline CDR1 reads GTSNPN; CDR2 reads SVGIG (reference sequence). The CDR3 consists of 15 residues. In DNA form, the CDR3 reads TGTGCCTGGAGGAGGGAGACGGCGGGGAACACTGAAGCTTTCTTT. Translating it yields CAWRRETAGNTEAFF.

The chain recombines TRBV7-6 with TRBJ1-1; 7 positions agree with TRBD1. Germline lookup yields CDR1 SGHVS and CDR2 FNYEAQ. The CDR3 contains 15 residues. The V and J ends lost 2 bases and 6 bases, in that order; junction bases with no gene match: 9. The CDR3 spells CASSLLRQGVSEAFF. The CDR3 DNA is TGTGCCAGCAGCTTACTCAGACAGGGAGTATCTGAAGCTTTCTTT.

CDR3 loop: CAWSSGLSNTEAFF. CDR3 bases: TGTGCCTGGTCATCAGGTTTGAGCAACACTGAAGCTTTCTTT. This chain joins TRBV30 and TRBJ1-1; D remains ambiguous. V was clipped by 5 bases and J by 2 bases, with 15 bases between them. This CDR3 spans 14 amino acids. Germline V gene sequence: CDR1 GTSNPN, CDR2 SVGIG (reference sequence).

This chain uses TRBV12-5 with TRBJ1-1; 9 nucleotides agree with TRBD1. This CDR3 region has 16 residues. Unmatched junction bases numbered 6, after V lost 3 bases and J lost 1 base. Germline CDR1 and CDR2: LGHNT and FRNRAP. The DNA of the CDR3 is TGTGCTAGTGGTTTTGGGACAGGGATGAGGAACACTGAAGCTTTCTTT. Protein: CASGFGTGMRNTEAFF. The complete variable domain, with remaining parts taken from reference TRBV12-5 and TRBJ1-1, reads DARVTQTPRHKVTEMGQEVTMRCQPILGHNTVFWYRQTMMQGLELLAYFRNRAPLDDSGMPKDRFSAEMPDATLATLKIQPSEPRDSAVYFCASGFGTGMRNTEAFFGQGTRLTVV.

This clone was picked up one time. This sequence joins TRBV11-2 and TRBJ1-2; D remains unclear. The germline gives CDR1 SGHAT, CDR2 FQNNGV. This CDR3 is built from 11 residues. Trimming removed 4 bases at V and 5 bases at J, with 5 bases between. The CDR3 loop reads CASSSLYGYTF. In DNA form, the CDR3 reads TGTGCCAGCAGCTCCCTATATGGCTACACCTTC. Supplemented by reference TRBV11-2 and TRBJ1-2, the full variable domain reads EAGVAQSPRYKIIEKRQSVAFWCNPISGHATLYWYQQILGQGPKLLIQFQNNGVVDDSQLPKDRFSAERLKGVDSTLKIQPAKLEDSAVYLCASSSLYGYTFGSGTRLTVV.

This chain connects TRBV19 to TRBJ1-2; TRBD1 matches at 7 bases. The CDR3 covers 16 residues. Trimming at V came to 0 bases and at J to 2 bases, leaving 6 bases not matched to a gene. Germline CDR1 is LNHDA and CDR2 is SQIVND (reference sequence). The CDR3 sequence: CASSIDPRQGNYGYTF. The CDR3 bases are TGTGCCAGTAGTATAGACCCAAGACAGGGAAACTATGGCTACACCTTC.

The chain employs TRBV3-1 (or the pseudogene TRBV3-2) and TRBJ2-3; weak D call: TRBD2 (6 bases). Germline CDR1 reads LGHDT; CDR2 reads YNNKEL (reference sequence). V dropped 3 bases and J dropped 2 bases, with 12 bases sitting between them. This CDR3 comprises 15 residues. This CDR3 is CASSQFGGPTDTQYF. CDR3 in DNA: TGTGCCAGCAGCCAGTTCGGGGGTCCCACAGATACGCAGTATTTT.

J is TRBJ2-7 and V is TRBV2; 8 bases match TRBD1. J lost 3 bases, V lost 8 bases, and 9 bases had no gene match. The CDR3 is 14 amino acids. Germline CDR1 reads SNHLY; CDR2 reads FYNNEI. As DNA, the CDR3 is TGTGCCAGCTCCCCTGGACAGGGAGGCTACGAGCAGTACTTC. Translated, it gives CASSPGQGGYEQYF.

V gene TRBV7-9 combines with J gene TRBJ2-3, with 8 bases that match TRBD2. V lost 5 bases to trimming and J lost 2 bases; unmatched junction nucleotides: 6. Looked up from germline, CDR1 is SEHNR and CDR2 is FQNEAQ (reference sequence). This CDR3 region has 15 residues. CDR3 protein: CASSATSGYTDTQYF. CDR3 nucleotide sequence: TGTGCCAGCAGCGCCACTAGCGGCTACACAGATACGCAGTATTTT.

The chain carries TRBV27 and TRBJ2-6, with 8 bases identical to TRBD1. The germline gives CDR1 MNHEY, CDR2 SMNVEV (reference sequence). The V gene end was trimmed by 5 bases and the J gene end by 0 bases; junction bases not matched to a gene: 6. The CDR3 contains 17 residues. CDR3 sequence reads: CASSLGQGSSGANVLTF. In nucleotides, the CDR3 is TGTGCCAGCAGTCTCGGACAGGGTAGCTCTGGGGCCAACGTCCTGACTTTC.

The rearrangement uses TRBV12-3 or TRBV12-4 and TRBJ2-7; D is unclear. V shed 6 bases and J shed 7 bases, with 13 bases lying between them. This CDR3 region has 12 residues. CDR3 DNA: TGTGCCAGCAGAGCAGTGTTCGGGGAGCAGTACTTC. Translation gives CASRAVFGEQYF.

This clone was observed once. This rearrangement joins TRBV4-1 to TRBJ1-3, with D maybe TRBD1 (5 bases). The CDR3 runs to 17 residues. In germline, CDR1 is MGHRA, CDR2 YSYEKL. The V end lost 0 bases, the J end lost 2 bases, and 14 bases lay between the germline ends. In DNA, the CDR3 is TGCGCCAGCAGCCAAGATCTGGCAGGGTTGACTGGAAACACCATATATTTT. Its translation is CASSQDLAGLTGNTIYF.

The J gene is TRBJ2-7, the V gene TRBV5-1; 8 nucleotides match TRBD1. Germline V gene data show CDR1 as SGHRS and CDR2 as YFSETQ. The CDR3 is 15 amino acids. V gave up 5 bases and J gave up 4 bases; unmatched junction bases: 11. The CDR3, as DNA: TGCGCCAGCAGGTCTCCAGGGGGCCCGCAATACGAGCAGTACTTC. This encodes CASRSPGGPQYEQYF.

The chain is built from TRBV30 and TRBJ1-4; 8 bases agree with TRBD1. This CDR3 region has 16 residues. Germline V CDR1 and CDR2: GTSNPN, SVGIG (reference sequence). J lost 4 bases, V lost 5 bases, and 12 bases had no gene match. CDR3 protein: CAWHDLGQGLNEKLFF. The CDR3 region has the DNA TGTGCCTGGCACGACCTAGGACAGGGCCTTAATGAAAAACTGTTTTTT.

This clone was observed a handful of times. The V gene is TRBV2, the J gene TRBJ1-1, with 11 bases that match TRBD1. The V segment lost 5 bases and the J segment 5 bases; nucleotides outside the gene matches: 4. From germline, CDR1 is SNHLY and CDR2 FYNNEI. The CDR3 is 14 amino acids. The CDR3 is CASSKDRGQTEAFF. CDR3 sequence (DNA): TGTGCCAGCAGTAAGGACAGGGGGCAAACTGAAGCTTTCTTT.

This chain links TRBV9 with TRBJ1-6, with TRBD1 matching 9 bases. CDR3 size: 19 residues. The germline V gene encodes CDR1 SGDLS and CDR2 YYNGEE. The V gene end was trimmed by 0 bases and the J gene end by 7 bases; junction bases not matched to a gene: 14. CDR3 in DNA: TGTGCCAGCAGCGTAGACGGGACAGGGATGAGGGATGAGAATTCACCCCTCCACTTT. Translated: CASSVDGTGMRDENSPLHF. Based on the CDR3 plus reference TRBV9 and TRBJ1-6, the full variable domain is DSGVTQTPKHLITATGQRVTLRCSPRSGDLSVYWYQQSLDQGLQFLIQYYNGEERAKGNILERFSAQQFPDLHSELNLSSLELGDSALYFCASSVDGTGMRDENSPLHFGNGTRLTVT.

The chain is built from TRBV27 and TRBJ2-7, with D tentatively TRBD2 (5 bases). The V end lost 0 bases, the J end lost 2 bases, and 8 bases lay between the germline ends. Germline V gives CDR1 MNHEY, CDR2 SMNVEV (reference sequence). CDR3 size: 14 residues. CDR3 DNA: TGTGCCAGCAGTTTATCAGAGGGAACCTACGAGCAGTACTTC. It codes for CASSLSEGTYEQYF.

This rearrangement joins TRBV18 to TRBJ1-2, with 7 bases aligning to TRBD1. The V gene end was trimmed by 3 bases and the J gene end by 5 bases; junction bases not matched to a gene: 6. CDR3 length: 14 amino acids. CDR1 is KGHSH and CDR2 is LQKENI in the germline V gene. The CDR3 sequence is CASSPVGTEYGYTF. In DNA, the CDR3 is TGTGCCAGCTCACCTGTGGGGACAGAGTATGGCTACACCTTC.

The chain uses TRBV15 and TRBJ2-1, with unresolved D. Trimming left V 5 bases short and J 2 bases short, with 10 bases between. Per the germline V gene, CDR1 is LNHNV and CDR2 is YYDKDF (reference sequence). The CDR3 has 14 amino acids. CDR3 nucleotide sequence: TGTGCCACCAGCCAGATGCAGACCTACAATGAGCAGTTCTTC. Translation gives CATSQMQTYNEQFF.

J is TRBJ1-5 and V is TRBV19, with 9 bases matching TRBD1. Germline V gene lookup returns CDR1 LNHDA and CDR2 SQIVND (reference sequence). V lost 5 bases and J lost 6; bases outside the gene matches: 8. CDR3 length: 15 residues. The CDR3 sequence: CASSLRTGAGQPQHF. CDR3 DNA: TGTGCCAGTAGTCTCAGGACAGGGGCGGGTCAGCCCCAGCATTTT.

The V call is TRBV9, the J call TRBJ2-3; 10 positions agree with TRBD2. Germline loops: CDR1 SGDLS, CDR2 YYNGEE. Germline trimming cut 0 bases from V and 1 base from J; bases unmatched to any gene: 2. The CDR3 runs 16 residues. This CDR3 reads CASSVEAGGGTDTQYF. The CDR3 DNA is TGTGCCAGCAGCGTAGAAGCGGGGGGGGGCACAGATACGCAGTATTTT.

This clone has just a few counts. The chain recombines TRBV19 with TRBJ1-4; 7 nucleotides align to TRBD1. Losses at the gene ends were 7 bases for V and 11 bases for J; bases not matched to a gene: 7. Germline V gene sequence: CDR1 LNHDA, CDR2 SQIVND (reference sequence). The length of the CDR3 is 12 residues. The CDR3 DNA reads TGTGCCAGTACGGACAGGTGGTGGAAACTGTTTTTT. Amino acids: CASTDRWWKLFF.

V is TRBV6-5 and J is TRBJ1-6, with D hard to call. The V gene lost 7 bases and the J gene lost 9 bases, with 13 bases spanning the gap. The germline V gene has CDR1 MNHEY and CDR2 SVGAGI. CDR3 length equals 13 residues. CDR3 coding DNA: TGTGCCAGCACATACGGGGAGGGTTCACCCCTCCACTTT. It codes for CASTYGEGSPLHF.

The chain has TRBV6-5 and TRBJ1-2; TRBD1 aligns across 7 bases. With V trimmed by 6 bases and J by 4 bases, 8 bases remained unmatched. This CDR3 spans 14 amino acids. Germline CDR1 and CDR2: MNHEY and SVGAGI. The CDR3 DNA follows: TGTGCCAGCAGCGACCCCGGGACAGTCTATGGCTACACCTTC. Translation: CASSDPGTVYGYTF.

The gene calls are TRBV28 and TRBJ1-4; 9 bases are a match to TRBD1. With V trimmed by 3 bases and J by 5 bases, 4 bases remained unmatched. CDR3 size: 15 residues. Germline CDR1 MDHEN, CDR2 SYDVKM. CDR3 region: CASSLSTGGNEKLFF. CDR3 DNA sequence: TGTGCCAGCAGTTTGTCGACAGGGGGGAATGAAAAACTGTTTTTT.

This chain connects TRBV28 to TRBJ2-2; TRBD1 aligns across 8 bases. Germline V gene data show CDR1 as MDHEN and CDR2 as SYDVKM. CDR3 length: 15 residues. The trim removed 8 bases at V and 2 bases at J, leaving 7 bases unmatched. The CDR3 protein is CASAGGAKNTGELFF. CDR3 nucleotides: TGTGCCAGCGCAGGGGGCGCAAAAAACACCGGGGAGCTGTTTTTT.